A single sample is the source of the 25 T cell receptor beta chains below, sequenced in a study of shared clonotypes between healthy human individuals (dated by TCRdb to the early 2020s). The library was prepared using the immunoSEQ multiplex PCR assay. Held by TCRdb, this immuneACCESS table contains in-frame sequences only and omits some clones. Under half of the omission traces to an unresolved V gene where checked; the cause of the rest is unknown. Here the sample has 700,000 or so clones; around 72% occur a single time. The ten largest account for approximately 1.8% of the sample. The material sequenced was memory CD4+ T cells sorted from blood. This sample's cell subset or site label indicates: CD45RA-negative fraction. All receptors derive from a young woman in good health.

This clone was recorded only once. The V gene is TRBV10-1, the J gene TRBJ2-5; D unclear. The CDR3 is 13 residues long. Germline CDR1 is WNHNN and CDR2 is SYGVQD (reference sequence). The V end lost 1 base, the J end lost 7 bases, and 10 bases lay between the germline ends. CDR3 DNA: TGCGCCAGCAGTGAGTACGTCTTAGGGACCCAGTACTTC. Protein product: CASSEYVLGTQYF.

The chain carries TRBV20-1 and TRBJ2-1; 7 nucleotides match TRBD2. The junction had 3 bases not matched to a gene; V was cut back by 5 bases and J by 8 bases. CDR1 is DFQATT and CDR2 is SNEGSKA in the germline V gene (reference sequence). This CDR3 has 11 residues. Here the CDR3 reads CSAGLGHEQFF. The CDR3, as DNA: TGCAGTGCTGGACTAGGTCATGAGCAGTTCTTC.

The CDR3, as DNA: TGTGCCAGCAGCTTAGAGGCGGGGCCCTACGAGCAGTACTTC. Translating gives CASSLEAGPYEQYF. This sequence joins TRBV11-2 and TRBJ2-7, with D maybe TRBD2 (6 bases). Trimming shortened V by 0 bases and J by 2 bases, and 8 bases separated the two germline ends. CDR3 length: 14 residues. The V gene's germline CDR1 is SGHAT and CDR2 FQNNGV. Full variable domain (outside the CDR3, taken from reference TRBV11-2 and TRBJ2-7): EAGVAQSPRYKIIEKRQSVAFWCNPISGHATLYWYQQILGQGPKLLIQFQNNGVVDDSQLPKDRFSAERLKGVDSTLKIQPAKLEDSAVYLCASSLEAGPYEQYFGPGTRLTVT.

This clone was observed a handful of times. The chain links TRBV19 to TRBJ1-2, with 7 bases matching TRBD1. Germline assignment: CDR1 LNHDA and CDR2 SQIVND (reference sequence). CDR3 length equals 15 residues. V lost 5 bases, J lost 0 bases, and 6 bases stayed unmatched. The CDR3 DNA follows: TGTGCCAGTAGTTCAGGGACAGCCTCTAACTATGGCTACACCTTC. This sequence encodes CASSSGTASNYGYTF.

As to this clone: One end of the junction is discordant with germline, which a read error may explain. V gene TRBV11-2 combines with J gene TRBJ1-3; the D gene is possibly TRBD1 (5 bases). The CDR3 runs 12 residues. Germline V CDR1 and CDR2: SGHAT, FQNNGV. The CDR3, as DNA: TGTGCCAGCAGCTTAGATGTCCGGACAAATGATTTT. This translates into CASSLDVRTNDF.

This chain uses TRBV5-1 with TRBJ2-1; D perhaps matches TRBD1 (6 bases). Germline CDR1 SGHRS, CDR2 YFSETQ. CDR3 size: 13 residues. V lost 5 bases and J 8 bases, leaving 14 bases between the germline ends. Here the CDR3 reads CASRRTEMDEQFF. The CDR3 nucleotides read TGCGCCAGCAGACGGACAGAGATGGATGAGCAGTTCTTC.

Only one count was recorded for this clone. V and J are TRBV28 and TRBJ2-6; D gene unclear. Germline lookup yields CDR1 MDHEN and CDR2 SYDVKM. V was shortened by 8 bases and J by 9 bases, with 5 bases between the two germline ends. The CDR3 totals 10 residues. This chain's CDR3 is CASHGNVLTF. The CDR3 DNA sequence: TGTGCCAGCCATGGCAACGTCCTGACTTTC.

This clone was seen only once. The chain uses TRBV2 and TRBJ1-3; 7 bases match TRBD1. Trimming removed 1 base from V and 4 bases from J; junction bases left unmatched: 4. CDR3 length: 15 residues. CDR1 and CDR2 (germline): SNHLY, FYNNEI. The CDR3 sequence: CASSEGQGVGNTIYF. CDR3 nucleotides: TGTGCCAGCAGTGAAGGTCAGGGGGTAGGAAACACCATATATTTT.

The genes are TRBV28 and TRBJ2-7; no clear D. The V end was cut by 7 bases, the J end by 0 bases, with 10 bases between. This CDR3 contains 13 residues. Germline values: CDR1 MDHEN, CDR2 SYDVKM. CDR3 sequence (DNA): TGTGCCAGCAAACCCAGAAACTCCTACGAGCAGTACTTC. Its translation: CASKPRNSYEQYF.

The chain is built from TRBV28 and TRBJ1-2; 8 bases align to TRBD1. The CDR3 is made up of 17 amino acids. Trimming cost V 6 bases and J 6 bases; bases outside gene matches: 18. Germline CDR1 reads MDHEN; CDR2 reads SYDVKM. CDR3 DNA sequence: TGTGCCAGCAGCATTACAGGGGGTCTGACGGTTACAAATGGCTACACCTTC. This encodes CASSITGGLTVTNGYTF.

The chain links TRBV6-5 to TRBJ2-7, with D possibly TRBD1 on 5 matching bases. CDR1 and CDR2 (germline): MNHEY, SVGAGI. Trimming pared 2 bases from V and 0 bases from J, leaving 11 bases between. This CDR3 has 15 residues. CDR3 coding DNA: TGTGCCAGCAGTTACGACAGTGCCGTCTCCTACGAGCAGTACTTC. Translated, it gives CASSYDSAVSYEQYF.

The CDR3 sequence: CASSLGDRRLRAQYF. For the CDR3, the DNA is TGTGCCAGCAGCTTAGGGGACCGGCGTTTAAGAGCCCAGTACTTC. The rearrangement links TRBV11-2 to TRBJ2-5, with D tentatively TRBD1 or TRBD2 (5 bases each). CDR1 is SGHAT, CDR2 FQNNGV, per germline. V was pared by 1 base and J by 9 bases, with 18 bases between. The CDR3 has 15 residues. The full variable domain, in which reference TRBV11-2 and TRBJ2-5 provide the parts outside the CDR3, is EAGVAQSPRYKIIEKRQSVAFWCNPISGHATLYWYQQILGQGPKLLIQFQNNGVVDDSQLPKDRFSAERLKGVDSTLKIQPAKLEDSAVYLCASSLGDRRLRAQYFGPGTRLLVL.

CDR3 region: CASSSDSVSYNEQFF. The CDR3 nucleotides read TGCGCCAGCAGCTCGGACTCGGTCTCCTACAATGAGCAGTTCTTC. V gene TRBV5-1 combines with J gene TRBJ2-1, with D possibly matching TRBD2 (5 bases). The CDR3 covers 15 residues. Trimming removed 3 bases at V and 0 bases at J, with 10 bases between. Germline V gene lookup returns CDR1 SGHRS and CDR2 YFSETQ.

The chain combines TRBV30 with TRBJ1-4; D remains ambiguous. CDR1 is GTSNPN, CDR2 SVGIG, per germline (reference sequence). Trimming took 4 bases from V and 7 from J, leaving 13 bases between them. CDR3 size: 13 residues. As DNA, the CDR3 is TGTGCCTGGAATCCGGGGAGTGCTGAAAAACTGTTTTTT. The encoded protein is CAWNPGSAEKLFF.

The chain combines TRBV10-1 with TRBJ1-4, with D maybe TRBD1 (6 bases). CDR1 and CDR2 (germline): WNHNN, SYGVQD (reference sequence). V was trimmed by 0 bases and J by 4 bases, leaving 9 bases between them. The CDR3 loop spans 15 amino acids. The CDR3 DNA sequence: TGCGCCAGCAGTGAGTCGACAGGACTTAATGAAAAACTGTTTTTT. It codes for CASSESTGLNEKLFF.

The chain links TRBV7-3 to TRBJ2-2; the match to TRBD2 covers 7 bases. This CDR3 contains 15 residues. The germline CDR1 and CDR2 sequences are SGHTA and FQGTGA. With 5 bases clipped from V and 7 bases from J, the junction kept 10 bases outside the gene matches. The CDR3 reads CASSPARGGSGELFF. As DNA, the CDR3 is TGTGCCAGCAGCCCCGCTAGGGGCGGGAGCGGGGAGCTGTTTTTT.

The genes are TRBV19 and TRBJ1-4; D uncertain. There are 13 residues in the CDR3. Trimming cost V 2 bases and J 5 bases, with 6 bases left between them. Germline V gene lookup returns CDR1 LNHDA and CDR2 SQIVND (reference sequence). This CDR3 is CASSIQPNEKLFF. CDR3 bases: TGTGCCAGTAGTATACAGCCCAATGAAAAACTGTTTTTT.

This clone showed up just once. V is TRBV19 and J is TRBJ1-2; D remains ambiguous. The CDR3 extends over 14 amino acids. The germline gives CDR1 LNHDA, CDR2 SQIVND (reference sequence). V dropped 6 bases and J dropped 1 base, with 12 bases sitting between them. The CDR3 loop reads CASSHLNSNYGYTF. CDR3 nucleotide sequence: TGTGCCAGTAGCCACTTGAACAGTAACTATGGCTACACCTTC. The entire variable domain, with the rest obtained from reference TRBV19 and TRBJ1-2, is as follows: DGGITQSPKYLFRKEGQNVTLSCEQNLNHDAMYWYRQDPGQGLRLIYYSQIVNDFQKGDIAEGYSVSREKKESFPLTVTSAQKNPTAFYLCASSHLNSNYGYTFGSGTRLTVV.

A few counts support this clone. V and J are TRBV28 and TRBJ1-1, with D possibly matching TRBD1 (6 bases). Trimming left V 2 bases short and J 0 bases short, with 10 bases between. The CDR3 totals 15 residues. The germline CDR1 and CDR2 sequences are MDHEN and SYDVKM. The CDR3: CASSLISGVNTEAFF. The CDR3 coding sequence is TGTGCCAGCAGTTTAATCTCAGGGGTGAACACTGAAGCTTTCTTT.

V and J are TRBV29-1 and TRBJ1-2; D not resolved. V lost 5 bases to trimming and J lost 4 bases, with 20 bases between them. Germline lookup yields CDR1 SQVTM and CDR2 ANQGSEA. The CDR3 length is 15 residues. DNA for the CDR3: TGCAGCGTTTCCGTTTCCCCCACTCTTAGCTATGGCTACACCTTC. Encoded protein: CSVSVSPTLSYGYTF.

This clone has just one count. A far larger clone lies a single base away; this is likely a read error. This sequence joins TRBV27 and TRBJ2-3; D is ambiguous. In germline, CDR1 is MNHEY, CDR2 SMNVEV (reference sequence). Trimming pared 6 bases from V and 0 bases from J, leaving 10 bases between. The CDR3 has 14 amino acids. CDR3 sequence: CASSPTSSTDTQYF. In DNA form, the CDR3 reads TGTGCCAGCAGCCCCACCTCTAGCACAGATACGCAGTATTTT.

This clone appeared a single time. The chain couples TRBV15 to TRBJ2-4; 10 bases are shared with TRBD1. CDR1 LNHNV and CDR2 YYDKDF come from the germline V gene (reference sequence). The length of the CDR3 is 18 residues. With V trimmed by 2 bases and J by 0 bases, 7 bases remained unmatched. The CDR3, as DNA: TGTGCCACCAGCAGATCCGGGACAGGGGTTGTAGCCAAAAACATTCAGTACTTC. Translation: CATSRSGTGVVAKNIQYF.

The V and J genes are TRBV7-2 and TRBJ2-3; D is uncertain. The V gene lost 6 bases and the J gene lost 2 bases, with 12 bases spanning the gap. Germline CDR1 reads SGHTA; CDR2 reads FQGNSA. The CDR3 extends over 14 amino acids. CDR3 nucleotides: TGTGCCAGCAGTATAATAAGGACCACAGATACGCAGTATTTT. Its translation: CASSIIRTTDTQYF.

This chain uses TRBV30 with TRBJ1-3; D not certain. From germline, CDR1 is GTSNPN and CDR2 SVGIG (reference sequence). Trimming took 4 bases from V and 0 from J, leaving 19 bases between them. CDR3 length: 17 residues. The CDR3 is CAWIDWRHRLSGNTIYF. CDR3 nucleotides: TGTGCCTGGATTGATTGGCGGCACCGACTCTCTGGAAACACCATATATTTT.

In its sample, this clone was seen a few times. The CDR3 nucleotides read TGTGCCAGCTCATCAGGTAATGGGGCCAACGTCCTGACTTTC. It specifies CASSSGNGANVLTF. This chain joins TRBV18 and TRBJ2-6, with D unclear. CDR3 size: 14 residues. Germline lookup yields CDR1 KGHSH and CDR2 LQKENI. V was cut by 5 bases and J by 3 bases, with 8 bases left in between.